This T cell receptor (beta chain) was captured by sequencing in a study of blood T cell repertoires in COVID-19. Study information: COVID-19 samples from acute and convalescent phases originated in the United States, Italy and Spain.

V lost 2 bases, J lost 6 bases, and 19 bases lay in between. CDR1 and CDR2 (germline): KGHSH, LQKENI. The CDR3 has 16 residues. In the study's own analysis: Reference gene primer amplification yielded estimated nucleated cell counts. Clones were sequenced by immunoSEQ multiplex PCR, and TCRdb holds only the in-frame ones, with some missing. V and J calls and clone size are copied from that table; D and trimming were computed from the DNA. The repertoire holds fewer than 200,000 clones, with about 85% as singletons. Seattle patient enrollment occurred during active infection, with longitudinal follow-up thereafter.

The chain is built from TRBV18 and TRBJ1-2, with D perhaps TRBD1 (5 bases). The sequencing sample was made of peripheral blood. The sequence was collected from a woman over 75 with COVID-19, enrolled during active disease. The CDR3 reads CASSPGPGSRTNGYTF. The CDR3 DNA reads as TGTGCCAGCTCACCAGGGCCGGGTTCCAGGACAAATGGCTACACCTTC.